The T cell receptor beta chain described here comes from a study of cytomegalovirus exposure and HLA in healthy donors. Study-level information: Most genotyped donors, roughly 80% of about 400, had Caucasian-associated genetic ancestry.

V lost 4 bases and J lost 2; bases outside the gene matches: 4. CDR1 is SQVTM and CDR2 is ANQGSEA in the germline V gene. The CDR3 contains 15 residues. Study results and caveats: For most TCR beta V segments, an earlier analysis put the productive rate at about 87% or about 30% of the time. An observed cluster of highly shared sequence variants was recorded as a likely sequencing artifact. In terms of immune exposure information, only CMV serostatus was available.

PCR amplification relied on 60 Vbeta primers (plus 13 Jbeta primers). Measured with immunoSEQ multiplex PCR; TCRdb has only the in-frame clones, and not every one. The data contain 170,000 or so clones, about four fifths of them singletons. Regarding this clone: What it binds is unknown.

The V call is TRBV29-1, the J call TRBJ2-1; 11 bases match TRBD2. Input material: PBMCs. The TCR originated in a boy between 2 and 10 years old in good health and CMV-seronegative. Here the CDR3 reads CSVGSSGRPYNEQFF. The CDR3 nucleotides are TGCAGCGTTGGGTCTAGCGGGAGGCCCTACAATGAGCAGTTCTTC.